The 16 T cell receptor beta chains below all came from one sample that was sequenced in a study of blood T cell repertoires in COVID-19. Measured with immunoSEQ multiplex PCR; TCRdb has only the in-frame clones, and not every one. The data show roughly 100,000 clones, around 80% seen once. The source material was peripheral blood. Receptors originate from a man aged 70-80 years with acute or convalescent COVID-19.

This chain uses TRBV6-5 with TRBJ1-6, with TRBD1 matching over 9 bases. The CDR3 contains 15 residues. V lost 5 bases, J lost 8 bases, and 7 bases stayed unmatched. Germline values: CDR1 MNHEY, CDR2 SVGAGI. In DNA, the CDR3 is TGTGCCAGCAGTCGAACGGGACAGGGCGATTCACCCCTCCACTTT. This gives the protein CASSRTGQGDSPLHF.

The chain is built from TRBV5-6 and TRBJ1-3; D gene unclear. Germline values: CDR1 SGHDT, CDR2 YYEEEE. Trimming removed 0 bases at V and 0 bases at J, with 10 bases between. CDR3 size: 16 residues. The CDR3 is CASSLGRKLSGNTIYF. CDR3 in DNA: TGTGCCAGCAGCTTGGGCAGGAAGCTCTCTGGAAACACCATATATTTT.

The V call is TRBV6-5, the J call TRBJ1-2; 8 bases align to TRBD1. The V gene end was trimmed by 6 bases and the J gene end by 4 bases; junction bases not matched to a gene: 10. The CDR3 length is 15 residues. CDR1 MNHEY and CDR2 SVGAGI come from the germline V gene. CDR3: CASSRSPDRAYGYTF. The CDR3 DNA reads as TGTGCCAGCAGCCGAAGTCCGGACAGGGCCTATGGCTACACCTTC.

The count of this clone is one. V and J are TRBV14 and TRBJ1-2; 8 bases align to TRBD1. The CDR3 extends over 14 amino acids. Losses at the gene ends were 4 bases for V and 8 bases for J; bases not matched to a gene: 9. Germline CDR1 SGHDN, CDR2 FVKESK. The CDR3 protein is CASSRDRLYEGYTF. Here the CDR3 DNA reads TGTGCCAGCAGCCGGGACAGGCTCTATGAGGGCTACACCTTC.

This chain joins TRBV28 and TRBJ1-3, with D perhaps TRBD1 (5 bases). Germline values: CDR1 MDHEN, CDR2 SYDVKM. V was cut by 4 bases and J by 5 bases, with 9 bases left in between. This CDR3 spans 13 amino acids. The CDR3 loop is CASSWTSRNTIYF. In DNA, the CDR3 is TGTGCCAGCAGTTGGACAAGCAGAAACACCATATATTTT.

This clone was observed once. This sequence joins TRBV6-5 and TRBJ2-3; D is uncertain. The CDR3 has 12 residues. With 8 bases removed from V and 2 bases from J, the gap between germline ends came to 8 bases. Germline V gene data show CDR1 as MNHEY and CDR2 as SVGAGI. CDR3 protein: CASQSSTDTQYF. The CDR3, as DNA: TGTGCCAGCCAGTCTTCCACAGATACGCAGTATTTT.

CDR3 nucleotide sequence: TGTGCCAGCAGCCCGAGGACAGGGGAGACAGATACGCAGTATTTT. Translated, it gives CASSPRTGETDTQYF. V and J are TRBV9 and TRBJ2-3; TRBD1 agrees at 9 bases. CDR1 and CDR2 (germline): SGDLS, YYNGEE. The CDR3 is made up of 15 amino acids. Trimming at V came to 4 bases and at J to 3 bases, leaving 6 bases not matched to a gene. Supplemented by reference TRBV9 and TRBJ2-3, the full variable domain reads DSGVTQTPKHLITATGQRVTLRCSPRSGDLSVYWYQQSLDQGLQFLIQYYNGEERAKGNILERFSAQQFPDLHSELNLSSLELGDSALYFCASSPRTGETDTQYFGPGTRLTVL.

The chain employs TRBV14 and TRBJ2-1; 10 bases align to TRBD2. Germline V CDR1 and CDR2: SGHDN, FVKESK. The CDR3 contains 16 residues. After removal of 1 base from V and 2 bases from J, the junction contained 2 bases not matched to a gene. The CDR3 coding sequence is TGTGCCAGCAGCCAAGGACTAGCGGGTCCCTACAATGAGCAGTTCTTC. Its translation is CASSQGLAGPYNEQFF. Full variable domain (rest looked up from reference TRBV14 and TRBJ2-1): EAGVTQFPSHSVIEKGQTVTLRCDPISGHDNLYWYRRVMGKEIKFLLHFVKESKQDESGMPNNRFLAERTGGTYSTLKVQPAELEDSGVYFCASSQGLAGPYNEQFFGPGTRLTVL.

The genes are TRBV5-1 and TRBJ2-7, with D perhaps matching TRBD2 (5 bases). The CDR3 spans 16 residues. Trimming took off 4 bases at V and 2 bases at J, with 19 bases between the two ends. Germline CDR1 is SGHRS and CDR2 is YFSETQ. The CDR3 spells CASSPVTTGRAYEQYF. CDR3 bases: TGCGCCAGCAGCCCCGTGACTACTGGAAGGGCCTACGAGCAGTACTTC.

The chain's CDR3 is CASSQTSGTSSYNEQFF. The CDR3 nucleotides are TGTGCCAGCTCACAAACCTCCGGGACTAGCTCCTACAATGAGCAGTTCTTC. V is TRBV18 and J is TRBJ2-1; 8 positions agree with TRBD2. CDR1 is KGHSH, CDR2 LQKENI, per germline. With 4 bases clipped from V and 0 bases from J, the junction kept 8 bases outside the gene matches. The CDR3 runs to 17 residues.

The chain uses TRBV24-1 and TRBJ2-7; 9 bases line up with TRBD1. The CDR3 is 15 residues long. J was trimmed by 3 bases and V by 2 bases; bases with no gene match: 4. CDR1 is KGHDR and CDR2 is SFDVKD in the germline V gene. CDR3 coding DNA: TGTGCCACCAGTGATTCCCCGGGACAGGGCTACGAGCAGTACTTC. Its protein product is CATSDSPGQGYEQYF.

The rearrangement uses TRBV27 and TRBJ2-7; D is perhaps TRBD2 (5 bases). The CDR3 covers 14 residues. Germline values: CDR1 MNHEY, CDR2 SMNVEV (reference sequence). V was pared by 2 bases and J by 7 bases, with 15 bases between. The CDR3 protein is CASSLREYVWEQYF. CDR3 nucleotide sequence: TGTGCCAGCAGTTTAAGGGAGTACGTGTGGGAGCAGTACTTC.

The chain is built from TRBV5-1 and TRBJ1-1; the match to TRBD1 covers 10 bases. The trim removed 0 bases at V and 5 bases at J, leaving 7 bases unmatched. From germline, CDR1 is SGHRS and CDR2 YFSETQ. The CDR3 spans 16 residues. For the CDR3, the DNA is TGCGCCAGCAGCTTGGGAGACAGGGGGCGCAGTACTGAAGCTTTCTTT. This sequence encodes CASSLGDRGRSTEAFF.

The rearrangement joins TRBV7-6 to TRBJ2-2; D is uncertain. The ends were cut back, 5 bases at V and 0 bases at J, with 13 bases in the middle. Germline values: CDR1 SGHVS, CDR2 FNYEAQ. The CDR3 extends over 16 amino acids. CDR3 sequence: CASSPNVGSNTGELFF. In nucleotides, the CDR3 is TGTGCCAGCAGCCCTAACGTGGGCTCGAACACCGGGGAGCTGTTTTTT.

In this sample, this clone turned up a few times. The V and J genes are TRBV5-4 and TRBJ1-2; 8 nucleotides agree with TRBD1. With V trimmed by 4 bases and J by 3 bases, 5 bases remained unmatched. This CDR3 comprises 14 residues. From germline, CDR1 is SGHNT and CDR2 YYREEE (reference sequence). CDR3 residues: CASSTDRGHYGYTF. CDR3 nucleotides: TGTGCCAGCAGCACAGACAGGGGTCACTATGGCTACACCTTC. Combining the CDR3 with reference TRBV5-4 and TRBJ1-2 gives the whole variable domain ETGVTQSPTHLIKTRGQQVTLRCSSQSGHNTVSWYQQALGQGPQFIFQYYREEENGRGNFPPRFSGLQFPNYSSELNVNALELDDSALYLCASSTDRGHYGYTFGSGTRLTVV.

The chain combines TRBV19 with TRBJ2-4; tentative D call: TRBD2 (6 bases). The CDR3 totals 15 residues. The germline CDR1 and CDR2 sequences are LNHDA and SQIVND (reference sequence). Trimming removed 5 bases from V and 0 bases from J, with 11 bases in between. Written as DNA, the CDR3 is TGTGCCAGTAGTCCCCCGGGACTAGCCAAAAACATTCAGTACTTC. It specifies CASSPPGLAKNIQYF.